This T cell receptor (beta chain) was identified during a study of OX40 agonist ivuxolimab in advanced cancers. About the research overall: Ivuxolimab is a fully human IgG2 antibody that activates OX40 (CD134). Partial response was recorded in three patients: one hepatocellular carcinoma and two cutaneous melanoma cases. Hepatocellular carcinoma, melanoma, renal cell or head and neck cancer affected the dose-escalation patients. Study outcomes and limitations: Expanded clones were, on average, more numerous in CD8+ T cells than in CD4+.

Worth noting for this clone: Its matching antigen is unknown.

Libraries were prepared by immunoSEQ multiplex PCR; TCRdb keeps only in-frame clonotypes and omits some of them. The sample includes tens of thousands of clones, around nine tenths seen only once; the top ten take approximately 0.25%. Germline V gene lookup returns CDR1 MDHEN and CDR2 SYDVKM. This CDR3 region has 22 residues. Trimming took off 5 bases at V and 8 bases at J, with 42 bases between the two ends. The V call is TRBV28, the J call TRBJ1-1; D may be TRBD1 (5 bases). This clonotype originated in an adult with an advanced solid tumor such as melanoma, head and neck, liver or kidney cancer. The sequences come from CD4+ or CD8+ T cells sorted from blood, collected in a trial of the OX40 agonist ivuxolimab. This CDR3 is CASSPDPGPFAANKGFEGEAFF. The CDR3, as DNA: TGTGCCAGCAGTCCCGACCCGGGCCCTTTCGCCGCGAATAAGGGATTCGAGGGGGAAGCTTTCTTT.